These 16 T cell receptor beta chains were sequenced from one sample in a study of blood T cell repertoires in COVID-19. Method: immunoSEQ multiplex PCR; TCRdb's copy keeps in-frame clones and lacks some. The sample contains 70,000 or so clones, roughly 89% of which appear only once. The sample taken for sequencing was peripheral blood. Every receptor here comes from a man aged 55 to 69 with acute or convalescent COVID-19.

This chain uses TRBV5-4 with TRBJ2-2; D may be TRBD1 (5 bases). The CDR3 spans 18 residues. Germline CDR1 reads SGHNT; CDR2 reads YYREEE (reference sequence). V dropped 5 bases and J dropped 3 bases, with 23 bases sitting between them. The CDR3 protein is CASSSGPQGKEYTGELFF. The DNA of the CDR3 is TGTGCCAGCAGTAGTGGGCCCCAGGGAAAAGAGTACACCGGGGAGCTGTTTTTT.

The CDR3 here is CASSLFAGGTEAFF. The CDR3 DNA follows: TGTGCCAGCAGTTTATTTGCAGGGGGGACTGAAGCTTTCTTT. The chain combines TRBV27 with TRBJ1-1; 7 nucleotides align to TRBD1. After removal of 1 base from V and 5 bases from J, the junction contained 4 bases not matched to a gene. Germline-derived CDR1 and CDR2 are MNHEY and SMNVEV (reference sequence). CDR3 size: 14 residues.

The chain recombines TRBV5-1 with TRBJ2-7, with D tentatively TRBD1 (7 bases). Germline CDR1 and CDR2: SGHRS and YFSETQ. The CDR3 contains 12 residues. Trimming took 6 bases from V and 7 from J, leaving 14 bases between them. The CDR3 loop reads CASISQGGEQYF. CDR3 DNA: TGCGCCAGCATTTCCCAGGGGGGAGAGCAGTACTTC.

The V and J genes are TRBV5-4 and TRBJ2-7, with 12 bases matching TRBD2. CDR1 and CDR2 (germline): SGHNT, YYREEE (reference sequence). The CDR3 length is 15 residues. V shed 4 bases and J 6 bases; nucleotides not matched to a gene: 8. Here the CDR3 reads CASSQKTSGGLEQYF. The CDR3 region has the DNA TGTGCCAGCAGCCAGAAGACTAGCGGGGGACTCGAGCAGTACTTC.

The chain couples TRBV11-2 to TRBJ2-2, with a possible D match to TRBD2 (6 bases). CDR3 length: 11 residues. V dropped 10 bases and J dropped 13 bases, with 16 bases sitting between them. Germline loops: CDR1 SGHAT, CDR2 FQNNGV. As DNA, the CDR3 is TGTGCCACCCGCGATTGGGAGGTGCTGTTTTTT. The encoded protein is CATRDWEVLFF.

The J gene is TRBJ1-5, the V gene TRBV2; no reliable D call. Germline CDR1 SNHLY, CDR2 FYNNEI. This CDR3 is built from 13 residues. V lost 7 bases, J lost 4 bases, and 11 bases lay in between. CDR3 region: CASKRTGNQPQHF. CDR3 coding DNA: TGTGCCAGCAAAAGAACGGGGAATCAGCCCCAGCATTTT. The full variable domain, rest sourced from reference TRBV2 and TRBJ1-5, is EPEVTQTPSHQVTQMGQEVILRCVPISNHLYFYWYRQILGQKVEFLVSFYNNEISEKSEIFDDQFSVERPDGSNFTLKIRSTKLEDSAMYFCASKRTGNQPQHFGDGTRLSIL.

This rearrangement joins TRBV5-1 to TRBJ1-1; 11 bases are a match to TRBD1. This CDR3 is built from 15 residues. Unmatched junction bases numbered 5, after V lost 0 bases and J lost 7 bases. CDR1 and CDR2 (germline): SGHRS, YFSETQ. CDR3 amino acids: CASSLAGQGDGEAFF. The CDR3 bases are TGCGCCAGCAGCTTGGCGGGACAGGGGGATGGTGAAGCTTTCTTT.

This clone came up once. V usage is TRBV5-1 and J usage is TRBJ2-5; perhaps TRBD2 as D (5 bases). The CDR3 has 15 amino acids. CDR1 is SGHRS, CDR2 YFSETQ, per germline. V was pared by 0 bases and J by 5 bases, with 14 bases between. The CDR3 region has the DNA TGCGCCAGCAGCTTGGAGGCGAGGGTCCAGGAGACCCAGTACTTC. Its protein product is CASSLEARVQETQYF.

V usage is TRBV19 and J usage is TRBJ2-6, with D perhaps TRBD1 (6 bases). The CDR3 covers 16 residues. CDR1 LNHDA and CDR2 SQIVND come from the germline V gene (reference sequence). Trimming left V 7 bases short and J 2 bases short, with 15 bases between. This chain's CDR3 is CASTLLQGTGANVLTF. The CDR3, as DNA: TGTGCCAGTACCCTATTACAGGGAACTGGGGCCAACGTCCTGACTTTC.

The gene calls are TRBV19 and TRBJ1-5; 11 bases are shared with TRBD1. This CDR3 is 17 amino acids long. Germline V lookup: CDR1 LNHDA, CDR2 SQIVND (reference sequence). With V trimmed by 5 bases and J by 1 base, 7 bases remained unmatched. In DNA, the CDR3 is TGTGCCAGTAGTCCTGGACAGGGGGCTTCCAGCAATCAGCCCCAGCATTTT. Translation gives CASSPGQGASSNQPQHF. Combining the CDR3 with reference TRBV19 and TRBJ1-5 gives the whole variable domain DGGITQSPKYLFRKEGQNVTLSCEQNLNHDAMYWYRQDPGQGLRLIYYSQIVNDFQKGDIAEGYSVSREKKESFPLTVTSAQKNPTAFYLCASSPGQGASSNQPQHFGDGTRLSIL.

This chain joins TRBV2 and TRBJ1-2; maybe TRBD1 (5 bases). Trimming removed 6 bases at V and 8 bases at J, with 13 bases between. Germline CDR1 SNHLY, CDR2 FYNNEI. The CDR3 is 12 residues long. CDR3 sequence: CASRAGTHGYTF. For the CDR3, the DNA is TGTGCCAGCAGAGCCGGGACTCACGGCTACACCTTC.

The chain carries TRBV5-1 and TRBJ1-5; maybe TRBD1 (5 bases). The CDR3 extends over 14 amino acids. Germline CDR1 and CDR2: SGHRS and YFSETQ. V was shortened by 0 bases and J by 3 bases, with 7 bases between the two germline ends. Here the CDR3 DNA reads TGCGCCAGCAGCTTGGCAGGGAACAATCAGCCCCAGCATTTT. Its protein product is CASSLAGNNQPQHF. Full variable domain (missing parts from reference TRBV5-1 and TRBJ1-5): KAGVTQTPRYLIKTRGQQVTLSCSPISGHRSVSWYQQTPGQGLQFLFEYFSETQRNKGNFPGRFSGRQFSNSRSEMNVSTLELGDSALYLCASSLAGNNQPQHFGDGTRLSIL.

This chain connects TRBV9 to TRBJ2-1, with TRBD2 identical over 11 bases. The CDR3 runs to 16 residues. V trimming: 1 base; J trimming: 0 bases; junction bases outside the gene matches: 0. Germline values: CDR1 SGDLS, CDR2 YYNGEE. The CDR3 loop is CASSVTSGGSYNEQFF. The CDR3 coding sequence is TGTGCCAGCAGCGTAACTAGCGGGGGCTCCTACAATGAGCAGTTCTTC.

This sequence joins TRBV19 and TRBJ2-7; 9 bases are a match to TRBD2. Unmatched junction bases numbered 6, after V lost 3 bases and J lost 3 bases. CDR3 length: 15 amino acids. CDR1 and CDR2 (germline): LNHDA, SQIVND (reference sequence). The DNA for the CDR3 is TGTGCCAGTAGTATCTCAGCGGGAGGATTCTACGAGCAGTACTTC. This codes for CASSISAGGFYEQYF. Full variable domain (outside the CDR3, taken from reference TRBV19 and TRBJ2-7): DGGITQSPKYLFRKEGQNVTLSCEQNLNHDAMYWYRQDPGQGLRLIYYSQIVNDFQKGDIAEGYSVSREKKESFPLTVTSAQKNPTAFYLCASSISAGGFYEQYFGPGTRLTVT.

This sequence joins TRBV7-6 and TRBJ1-3; 7 bases agree with TRBD1. Germline V gene sequence: CDR1 SGHVS, CDR2 FNYEAQ. This CDR3 spans 16 amino acids. V lost 5 bases and J lost 4; bases outside the gene matches: 11. CDR3 sequence: CASSPRTGTAGNTIYF. The CDR3 region has the DNA TGTGCCAGCAGCCCCCGGACCGGGACAGCCGGAAACACCATATATTTT.

This rearrangement joins TRBV14 to TRBJ1-6, with 9 bases lining up with TRBD1. From germline, CDR1 is SGHDN and CDR2 FVKESK. J lost 9 bases, V lost 2 bases, and 2 bases had no gene match. CDR3 length: 14 amino acids. CDR3 nucleotide sequence: TGTGCCAGCAGCCAATGGGACAGGGCTTCACCCCTCCACTTT. This sequence encodes CASSQWDRASPLHF.